These 22 T cell receptor beta chains were all obtained from the same sample, sequenced in a study of shared clonotypes between healthy human individuals. Profiled with immunoSEQ multiplex PCR; TCRdb holds only in-frame clones, not every one. The sample shows 980,000 or so clones, 76% of them seen only once. Material: memory CD4+ T cells sorted from blood. The subset denotes: CD45RA-negative fraction. These receptors originate from a man in his late teens or twenties in good health.

This rearrangement joins TRBV7-9 to TRBJ2-3; D might be TRBD2 (5 bases). V was trimmed by 4 bases and J by 1 base, leaving 15 bases between them. The CDR3 totals 16 residues. Germline CDR1 is SEHNR and CDR2 is FQNEAQ (reference sequence). Written as DNA, the CDR3 is TGTGCCAGCAGCTCAAATCTAGCCCGGGGCACAGATACGCAGTATTTT. Protein sequence: CASSSNLARGTDTQYF.

The chain joins TRBV27 to TRBJ2-2; D unresolved. V lost 2 bases to trimming and J lost 6 bases, with 10 bases between them. The CDR3 contains 14 residues. Germline assignment: CDR1 MNHEY and CDR2 SMNVEV (reference sequence). The CDR3 coding sequence is TGTGCCAGCAGTTTAACGCCAAAATCCGGGGAGCTGTTTTTT. It encodes CASSLTPKSGELFF.

This chain connects TRBV29-1 to TRBJ2-1, with D possibly being TRBD2 (5 bases). This CDR3 has 16 amino acids. V was clipped by 0 bases and J by 6 bases, with 18 bases between them. Germline values: CDR1 SQVTM, CDR2 ANQGSEA. This CDR3 reads CSVEDYGLGRTNEQFF. The CDR3 region has the DNA TGCAGCGTTGAAGACTACGGACTGGGCAGGACCAATGAGCAGTTCTTC.

The rearrangement joins TRBV9 to TRBJ2-1; TRBD1 matches 9 bases. Germline V gene lookup returns CDR1 SGDLS and CDR2 YYNGEE. The CDR3 spans 15 residues. J lost 2 bases, V lost 3 bases, and 3 bases had no gene match. The CDR3 here is CASSEQGAPYNEQFF. DNA for the CDR3: TGTGCCAGCAGCGAACAGGGGGCCCCCTACAATGAGCAGTTCTTC.

This rearrangement joins TRBV28 to TRBJ1-2; perhaps TRBD1 as D (5 bases). In germline, CDR1 is MDHEN, CDR2 SYDVKM. Between the trimmed V and J ends, which lost 6 bases and 1 base, there was a span of 12 bases. This CDR3 is built from 14 residues. CDR3 sequence reads: CASSVTGGNYGYTF. In DNA form, the CDR3 reads TGTGCCAGCAGCGTCACGGGGGGTAACTATGGCTACACCTTC.

This chain links TRBV18 with TRBJ1-2; TRBD1 matches 7 bases. The CDR3 sequence is 14 residues long. V lost 2 bases and J lost 5; bases outside the gene matches: 5. Germline V gives CDR1 KGHSH, CDR2 LQKENI. CDR3 sequence (DNA): TGTGCCAGCTCACCAACAGGGGACGGATATGGCTACACCTTC. Amino acids: CASSPTGDGYGYTF.

This chain connects TRBV6-1 to TRBJ2-5, with D possibly called TRBD1 or TRBD2 (6 bases each). This CDR3 spans 13 amino acids. Germline V lookup: CDR1 MNHNS, CDR2 SASEGT. Trimming removed 8 bases at V and 5 bases at J, with 15 bases between. In DNA, the CDR3 is TGTGCCAGCCCCAGGGGAGGTACGGAGACCCAGTACTTC. This sequence encodes CASPRGGTETQYF.

The chain recombines TRBV7-8 with TRBJ2-7; D might be TRBD2 (5 bases). Germline lookup yields CDR1 SGHVS and CDR2 FQNEAQ. V gave up 1 base and J gave up 0 bases, with 7 bases separating them. The CDR3 runs to 14 residues. DNA for the CDR3: TGTGCCAGCAGCTTAGTTGCGGGCTCCTACGAGCAGTACTTC. This translates into CASSLVAGSYEQYF.

The V call is TRBV28, the J call TRBJ1-1; possibly TRBD1 for D (6 bases). The CDR3 totals 15 residues. Trimming removed 5 bases at V and 4 bases at J, with 17 bases between. Per germline, CDR1 MDHEN and CDR2 SYDVKM. CDR3 sequence (DNA): TGTGCCAGCAGTCTTGGGGGGGCAGGGATCACTGAAGCTTTCTTT. Encoded protein: CASSLGGAGITEAFF.

The rearrangement joins TRBV4-3 to TRBJ2-1, with a tentative D call TRBD2 (5 bases). The CDR3 consists of 11 residues. Between the trimmed V and J ends, which lost 1 base and 13 bases, there was a span of 8 bases. Germline CDR1 and CDR2: LGHNA and YSLEER. The CDR3, as DNA: TGCGCCAGCAGCCAAGCCGGGGTTCAGTTCTTC. Its translation is CASSQAGVQFF.

The genes are TRBV30 and TRBJ2-5; D is perhaps TRBD2 (5 bases). The J call may be incorrect, as the DNA end agrees better with TRBJ2-7. The germline CDR1 and CDR2 sequences are GTSNPN and SVGIG (reference sequence). The CDR3 totals 14 residues. The CDR3 loop reads CAWSVKGVPYEQYF. For the CDR3, the DNA is TGTGCCTGGAGTGTCAAGGGAGTCCCCTACGAGCAGTACTTC.

The rearrangement uses TRBV5-1 and TRBJ1-1; TRBD1 aligns across 7 bases. Germline assignment: CDR1 SGHRS and CDR2 YFSETQ. V lost 0 bases, J lost 11 bases, and 7 bases stayed unmatched. The CDR3 is 13 residues long. CDR3 residues: CASSLDPTGLAFF. CDR3 in DNA: TGCGCCAGCAGCTTGGACCCGACAGGGTTGGCTTTCTTT.

The V gene is TRBV27, the J gene TRBJ1-2, with 7 positions matching TRBD1. Germline values: CDR1 MNHEY, CDR2 SMNVEV (reference sequence). This CDR3 has 13 amino acids. J was trimmed by 6 bases and V by 3 bases; bases with no gene match: 4. The DNA of the CDR3 is TGTGCCAGCAGTTTCGCAGGGGGGAATGGCTACACCTTC. Its protein product is CASSFAGGNGYTF.

This clone was seen once. The chain is built from TRBV9 and TRBJ2-3; TRBD2 matches at 7 bases. V was pared by 0 bases and J by 0 bases, with 7 bases of the junction left unmatched. Germline V lookup: CDR1 SGDLS, CDR2 YYNGEE. This CDR3 comprises 17 residues. The CDR3 protein is CASSVAGQGGSTDTQYF. CDR3 sequence (DNA): TGTGCCAGCAGCGTAGCTGGCCAGGGAGGGAGCACAGATACGCAGTATTTT.

There are a few counts of this clone. The CDR3 reads CASSRDRAAYEQYF. Written as DNA, the CDR3 is TGTGCCAGTAGTAGGGACAGGGCCGCCTACGAGCAGTACTTC. The chain recombines TRBV19 with TRBJ2-7; 9 bases agree with TRBD1. The J segment lost 2 bases and the V segment lost 4 bases, leaving 3 bases of the junction unmatched. The V gene's germline CDR1 is LNHDA and CDR2 SQIVND (reference sequence). The CDR3 is 14 residues long.

The chain uses TRBV30 and TRBJ1-6; a possible D gene is TRBD1 (5 bases). This CDR3 contains 14 residues. CDR1 and CDR2 from the germline V gene are GTSNPN and SVGIG (reference sequence). Trimming removed 0 bases from V and 7 bases from J, with 10 bases in between. CDR3 loop: CAWSVLGRNSPLHF. The CDR3 nucleotides read TGTGCCTGGAGTGTCTTGGGGCGGAATTCACCCCTCCACTTT. The full variable domain, its missing parts supplied by reference TRBV30 and TRBJ1-6, is SQTIHQWPATLVQPVGSPLSLECTVEGTSNPNLYWYRQAAGRGLQLLFYSVGIGQISSEVPQNLSASRPQDRQFILSSKKLLLSDSGFYLCAWSVLGRNSPLHFGNGTRLTVT.

As to this clone: At the DNA level, this CDR3 is encoded by other sequences in the same sample as well. The V call is TRBV28, the J call TRBJ1-2; D not certain. CDR3 size: 12 residues. Deletions cut 5 bases from V and 0 bases from J, with 4 bases between. CDR1 and CDR2 (germline): MDHEN, SYDVKM. The CDR3, as DNA: TGTGCCAGCAGTACAGCTAACTATGGCTACACCTTC. Its translation: CASSTANYGYTF.

The table lists this clone with a count of one. The chain links TRBV7-9 to TRBJ1-3, with TRBD1 identical over 8 bases. Per germline, CDR1 SEHNR and CDR2 FQNEAQ (reference sequence). This CDR3 region has 18 residues. J lost 0 bases, V lost 1 base, and 8 bases had no gene match. CDR3 residues: CASSLGTGRQGSGNTIYF. In nucleotides, the CDR3 is TGTGCCAGCAGCTTAGGGACAGGGAGACAGGGCTCTGGAAACACCATATATTTT.

The rearrangement joins TRBV2 to TRBJ1-5; D remains ambiguous. The V end lost 6 bases, the J end lost 3 bases, and 9 bases lay between the germline ends. CDR1 and CDR2 from the germline V gene are SNHLY and FYNNEI. This CDR3 is 13 amino acids long. The chain's CDR3 is CASRQEYNQPQHF. CDR3 coding DNA: TGTGCCAGCAGGCAGGAGTACAATCAGCCCCAGCATTTT.

J is TRBJ2-3 and V is TRBV4-3; D uncertain. Between the trimmed V and J ends, which lost 1 base and 3 bases, there was a span of 5 bases. Germline V gene data show CDR1 as LGHNA and CDR2 as YSLEER. This CDR3 is built from 13 residues. The CDR3 spells CASSQAATDTQYF. The CDR3 DNA follows: TGCGCCAGCAGCCAAGCCGCGACAGATACGCAGTATTTT.

The V and J genes are TRBV11-2 and TRBJ2-7; D is uncertain. V lost 5 bases to trimming and J lost 4 bases, with 12 bases between them. This CDR3 spans 13 amino acids. Germline-derived CDR1 and CDR2 are SGHAT and FQNNGV. CDR3 nucleotide sequence: TGTGCCAGCAGCCCACAGAGAGAATACGAGCAGTACTTC. It yields the protein CASSPQREYEQYF.

For the CDR3, the DNA is TGTGCCAGCAGTGACAGGTCGACTGGAAACACCATATATTTT. Its translation is CASSDRSTGNTIYF. The gene calls are TRBV2 and TRBJ1-3; D unresolved. V shed 3 bases and J shed 2 bases, with 8 bases lying between them. Germline V gives CDR1 SNHLY, CDR2 FYNNEI. This CDR3 is 14 amino acids long.